A selection of T cell receptor beta chains follows, all from one sample in a study of a mutant IDH1 vaccine in newly diagnosed glioma. Their antigens are not known. Clones were read by immunoSEQ multiplex PCR, and TCRdb kept only the in-frame ones, dropping some. The sample contains 20,000 to 30,000 clones, 82% of which appear only once. Sequenced material: PBMCs, taken from a glioma patient whose treatment included an IDH1 peptide vaccine. The source is a man in his forties with glioma. Some clones in this sample may be carry-over from other donors' samples. Each CDR3 is given with its conserved first and last residue. D genes are given only for firm matches. Clone sizes are given selectively: once, few, many, or a class where the clone is expanded.

TRBV2	.	TRBD2	TRBJ2-5	TGTGCCAGCATCACCCATCCGCGGGGGTTTACAGAGACCCAGTACTTC	CASITHPRGFTETQYF
TRBV7-9	few	.	TRBJ1-2	TGTGCCAGCAGCTTAGGACATTCCGACGGCTACACCTTC	CASSLGHSDGYTF
TRBV5-4	few	TRBD1	TRBJ1-2	TGTGCCACGACCGAGGGACAGCGCTCCTGGGGCTACACCTTC	CATTEGQRSWGYTF
TRBV30	.	.	TRBJ1-5	TGTGCCTGGAGTTTCCCTCGCTGGGCCAATCAGCCCCAGCATTTT	CAWSFPRWANQPQHF
TRBV5-1	.	.	TRBJ1-1	TGCGCCAGCAGCTTGTTAGCGGGTTGGAACACTGAAGCTTTCTTT	CASSLLAGWNTEAFF
TRBV10-3	.	.	TRBJ2-2	TGTGCCATCAGTGAGTCGGCAGACTCCACCGGGGAGCTGTTTTTT	CAISESADSTGELFF
TRBV10-3	.	.	TRBJ1-1	TGTGCCATCAGTGACCCACCCGGTCAGAACACCGGGGGAACTGAAGCTTTCTTT	CAISDPPGQNTGGTEAFF
TRBV5-6	.	.	TRBJ2-3	TGTGCCAGCAGCCCCGAGGGGGGCACAGATACGCAGTATTTT	CASSPEGGTDTQYF
TRBV13	.	.	TRBJ1-1	TGTGCCAGCAGCCTCGGACACTCAAGTATGAACACTGAAGCTTTCTTT	CASSLGHSSMNTEAFF
TRBV10-1	.	.	TRBJ2-2	TGCGCCAGCAGTGCCGCCCTCGGGGGAGTTTACACCGGGGAGCTGTTTTTT	CASSAALGGVYTGELFF
TRBV6-5	.	.	TRBJ2-7	TGTGCCAGCAGCCAGGCAGGGCCTCTGGCCTACGAGCAGTACTTC	CASSQAGPLAYEQYF
TRBV5-4	.	.	TRBJ1-5	TGTGCCAGCAGCTTCGGTGGGGATCAGCCCCAGCATTTT	CASSFGGDQPQHF
TRBV13	few	.	TRBJ1-2	TGTGCCAGCAGCTTAGGGCCTCCCCAGCCCTACACCTTC	CASSLGPPQPYTF
TRBV7-9	.	.	TRBJ1-1	TGTGCCAGCAGCTTAGGGCATAGTGAAGCTTTCTTT	CASSLGHSEAFF
TRBV19	.	TRBD1	TRBJ1-5	TGTGCCAGTAGTGGTCCCGGGACAGGGATCAATCAGCCCCAGCATTTT	CASSGPGTGINQPQHF
TRBV30	.	.	TRBJ1-6	TGTGCCTGGAGTGTAGGGGGGATGAGCTCCTATAATTCACCCCTCCACTTT	CAWSVGGMSSYNSPLHF
TRBV5-1	.	TRBD2	TRBJ2-3	TGCGCCAGCAGCTACCGGGAGGGCCGTACAGATACGCAGTATTTT	CASSYREGRTDTQYF
TRBV5-1	.	.	TRBJ1-2	TGCGCCAGCAGCTCGACGGCTAACTATGGCTACACCTTC	CASSSTANYGYTF
TRBV21-1	.	.	TRBJ1-2	TGTGCCAAGAGGTTGAGAGGGGGCGACTATGGCTACACCTTC	CAKRLRGGDYGYTF
TRBV7-9	.	.	TRBJ2-3	TGTGCCAGCAGCTTAGGGGCAGCAGGCACAGATACGCAGTATTTT	CASSLGAAGTDTQYF
TRBV29-1	medium-sized	.	TRBJ1-4	TGCAGCGCCTACAAGGGAAAACTGTTTTTT	CSAYKGKLFF
TRBV10-3	.	.	TRBJ2-3	TGTGCCATCAGCGGGGGGACAAGCACAGATACGCAGTATTTT	CAISGGTSTDTQYF
TRBV10-3	.	TRBD1	TRBJ2-7	TGTGCCATCGGGGACAGGGCCTACGAGCAGTACTTC	CAIGDRAYEQYF
TRBV7-8	.	TRBD1	TRBJ1-1	TGTGCCAGCAGCTTACTTCGGGACAGGGGGCCGGCTTTCTTT	CASSLLRDRGPAFF
TRBV10-3	.	TRBD2	TRBJ2-1	TGTGCCATCAGGGGGGGAGGGCCCTACAATGAGCAGTTCTTC	CAIRGGGPYNEQFF
TRBV5-4	.	.	TRBJ2-1	TGTGCCAGCAGCCCCTTACGAACCCCCGGCGAGCAGTTCTTC	CASSPLRTPGEQFF
TRBV6-5	.	TRBD1	TRBJ1-2	TGTGCCAGCATCGACAGGGTGGGTGGCTACACCTTC	CASIDRVGGYTF
TRBV6-1	.	TRBD1	TRBJ1-2	TGTGCCAGCAGTGATTTTCGGGACAGTAACTATGGCTACACCTTC	CASSDFRDSNYGYTF
TRBV25-1	few	TRBD1	TRBJ1-2	TGTGCCAGCAGTGACCCGTCCAGGGGGCTTAACTATGGCTACACCTTC	CASSDPSRGLNYGYTF
TRBV6-5	.	TRBD1	TRBJ2-3	TGTGCCAGCAGTTTCCGACAGGGGACTGGAGGAGATACGCAGTATTTT	CASSFRQGTGGDTQYF
TRBV7-8	.	.	TRBJ1-6	TGTGCCAGCAGCTTAAGGGACACCCGGTCGTCACCCCTCCACTTT	CASSLRDTRSSPLHF
TRBV27	.	.	TRBJ2-1	TGTGCCAGCAGTTTATCTTTGGCGAATGTAGATAATGAGCAGTTCTTC	CASSLSLANVDNEQFF